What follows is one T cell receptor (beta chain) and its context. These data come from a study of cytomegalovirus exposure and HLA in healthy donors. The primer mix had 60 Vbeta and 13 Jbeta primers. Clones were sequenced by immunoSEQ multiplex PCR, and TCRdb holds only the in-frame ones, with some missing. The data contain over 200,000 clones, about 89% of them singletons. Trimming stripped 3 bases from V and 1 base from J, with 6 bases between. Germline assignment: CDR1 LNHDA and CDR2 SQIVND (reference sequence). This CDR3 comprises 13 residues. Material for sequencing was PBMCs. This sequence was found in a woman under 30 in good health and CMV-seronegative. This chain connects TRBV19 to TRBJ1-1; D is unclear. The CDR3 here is CASSISRNTEAFF. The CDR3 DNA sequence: TGTGCCAGTAGTATTTCCAGGAACACTGAAGCTTTCTTT. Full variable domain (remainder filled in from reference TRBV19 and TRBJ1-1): DGGITQSPKYLFRKEGQNVTLSCEQNLNHDAMYWYRQDPGQGLRLIYYSQIVNDFQKGDIAEGYSVSREKKESFPLTVTSAQKNPTAFYLCASSISRNTEAFFGQGTRLTVV.